The sequence of this TCR beta chain was determined in a study of cytomegalovirus exposure and HLA in healthy donors. V trimming: 5 bases; J trimming: 4 bases; junction bases outside the gene matches: 6. Germline V gene data show CDR1 as LNHNV and CDR2 as YYDKDF (reference sequence). The CDR3 contains 15 residues. The study, taken as a whole, reports: A later examination showed that TCR association rates differed by HLA locus, with DRB1 most and HLA-C fewest. Three CMV-associated chains were confirmed in vitro to be specific for CMV antigens. In all likelihood, a cluster of highly shared sequence variants was a sequencing artifact.

With regard to this clone: Its cognate antigen is unknown.

Amplification used 60 Vbeta primers and 13 Jbeta primers. Repertoires were generated with immunoSEQ multiplex PCR, while TCRdb's copy carries only in-frame clones and drops some. Seen here are 150,000 to 200,000 clones, roughly 70% observed once, and the top ten hold over 6%. Sequenced input: PBMCs. This TCR derives from a man aged 40-49 years in good health and CMV-seropositive. The chain uses TRBV15 and TRBJ2-1; TRBD2 aligns across 9 bases. The CDR3 loop reads CATSGAAGGYNEQFF. CDR3 DNA sequence: TGTGCCACCAGCGGGGCAGCGGGGGGTTACAATGAGCAGTTCTTC.